This T cell receptor (beta chain) originates from a study of cytomegalovirus exposure and HLA in healthy donors. The CDR3 sequence is 16 residues long. V gave up 1 base and J gave up 2 bases; unmatched junction bases: 0. Germline V CDR1 and CDR2: SGHNT, YENEEA. PCR amplification relied on 60 Vbeta primers (plus 13 Jbeta primers). Measured with immunoSEQ multiplex PCR; TCRdb has only the in-frame clones, and not every one. The data contain around 190,000 clones, roughly 86% of them singletons. This clone was seen a few times. The TCR originated in a man in his forties in good health and CMV-seropositive. The chain is built from TRBV11-3 and TRBJ2-1; 12 nucleotides line up with TRBD2. Sequenced input: PBMCs. CDR3 loop: CASSLGLAGAYNEQFF. DNA for the CDR3: TGTGCCAGCAGCTTAGGACTAGCGGGAGCCTACAATGAGCAGTTCTTC.